The 3 T cell receptor beta chains below were found in one sample sequenced in a study of cytomegalovirus exposure and HLA in healthy donors. Primers for the PCR totalled 60 Vbeta and 13 Jbeta. Repertoires were generated with immunoSEQ multiplex PCR, while TCRdb's copy carries only in-frame clones and drops some. The sample table sets out 50,000 or so clones. The sequenced sample consisted of PBMCs. These receptor sequences come from a man aged 35 to 55 in good health and CMV-seropositive.

On this clone: This sample also contains other DNA sequences that code for the same CDR3. The rearrangement links TRBV9 to TRBJ2-7; the match to TRBD2 covers 7 bases. The CDR3 length is 12 residues. Per germline, CDR1 SGDLS and CDR2 YYNGEE. V shed 0 bases, J shed 7 bases, and the junction held 1 base outside the gene matches. The CDR3 reads CASSVGAGEQYF. DNA for the CDR3: TGTGCCAGCAGCGTAGGAGCGGGGGAGCAGTACTTC.

The chain recombines TRBV29-1 with TRBJ2-1, with 9 bases identical to TRBD1. The V gene's germline CDR1 is SQVTM and CDR2 ANQGSEA. The CDR3 length is 13 residues. V shed 6 bases, J shed 7 bases, and the junction held 7 bases outside the gene matches. CDR3 coding DNA: TGCAGCGTCGGACAGGGGCCGTGGAATGAGCAGTTCTTC. This codes for CSVGQGPWNEQFF.

The chain combines TRBV27 with TRBJ2-1; 7 bases are shared with TRBD2. The V and J ends lost 3 bases and 5 bases, in that order; junction bases with no gene match: 4. The CDR3 extends over 14 amino acids. Germline V gives CDR1 MNHEY, CDR2 SMNVEV (reference sequence). The CDR3 here is CASSLGTTNNEQFF. DNA for the CDR3: TGTGCCAGCAGTTTGGGGACTACCAACAATGAGCAGTTCTTC.